These 28 T cell receptor beta chains originate from one sample sequenced in a study of breast tumors, draining lymph nodes, adjacent tissues. Samples came from axillary lymph nodes draining the breast cancer. In TCRdb, the multiplex PCR reads were re-called with MiXCR into one record per CDR3 protein. The sample records 85,000 to 130,000 distinct CDR3 sequences, around 30% being singletons. The sequenced material came from axillary lymph node tissue. The receptors here all came from a female donor with breast cancer. Some clones in this sample may be carry-over from other donors' samples.

The chain recombines TRBV7-9 with TRBJ2-1; D tentatively reads TRBD1 or TRBD2 (5 bases each). With 5 bases removed from V and 5 bases from J, the gap between germline ends came to 19 bases. CDR3 length equals 16 residues. Germline CDR1 reads SEHNR; CDR2 reads FQNEAQ (reference sequence). Written as DNA, the CDR3 is TGTGCCAGCAGCAACAGATGGGACCAGAGGGACAATGAGCAGTTCTTC. Its translation: CASSNRWDQRDNEQFF.

The chain has TRBV6-2 or TRBV6-3 and TRBJ2-3; D is unclear. CDR1 is MNHEY and CDR2 is SVGEGT in the germline V gene. Trimming took 8 bases from V and 2 from J, leaving 8 bases between them. CDR3 length: 12 residues. CDR3 sequence reads: CASGINTDTQYF. The DNA of the CDR3 is TGTGCCAGCGGGATTAACACAGATACGCAGTATTTT.

Many counts were recorded for this clonotype. V and J are TRBV5-6 and TRBJ2-5, with TRBD2 matching 7 bases. The CDR3 extends over 12 amino acids. CDR1 and CDR2 (germline): SGHDT, YYEEEE. With V trimmed by 10 bases and J by 5 bases, 8 bases remained unmatched. CDR3 in DNA: TGTGCCTCCGGGGGAGGGCGGGAGACCCAGTACTTC. This codes for CASGGGRETQYF.

This chain joins TRBV15 and TRBJ2-2; TRBD1 aligns across 8 bases. After removal of 3 bases from V and 5 bases from J, the junction contained 8 bases not matched to a gene. The CDR3 consists of 16 residues. The germline CDR1 and CDR2 sequences are LNHNV and YYDKDF (reference sequence). The CDR3 sequence is CATSSPGQGKTGELFF. DNA of the CDR3: TGTGCCACCAGCAGCCCCGGACAGGGAAAGACCGGGGAGCTGTTTTTT.

The chain is built from TRBV7-3 and TRBJ2-7, with TRBD1 matching over 12 bases. Germline V lookup: CDR1 SGHTA, CDR2 FQGTGA. With 5 bases clipped from V and 7 bases from J, the junction kept 9 bases outside the gene matches. The CDR3 consists of 15 residues. The CDR3 region is CASSPEGQGAREQYF. CDR3 sequence (DNA): TGTGCCAGCAGCCCAGAGGGACAGGGGGCGCGGGAGCAGTACTTC.

This clonotype has at least ten counts. This chain uses TRBV28 with TRBJ1-2, with TRBD1 matching 7 bases. CDR1 MDHEN and CDR2 SYDVKM come from the germline V gene. J gave up 4 bases and V 6 bases, and 8 bases lay outside the gene matches. The CDR3 is made up of 14 amino acids. CDR3 loop: CASSPVGQLYGYTF. As DNA, the CDR3 is TGTGCCAGCAGCCCAGTGGGACAGCTCTATGGCTACACCTTC.

This clonotype has ten or more counts. V usage is TRBV4-1 and J usage is TRBJ1-2; TRBD1 aligns across 9 bases. CDR1 is MGHRA and CDR2 is YSYEKL in the germline V gene. CDR3 length equals 17 residues. Trimming removed 4 bases from V and 4 bases from J; junction bases left unmatched: 13. The CDR3 DNA reads as TGCGCCAGCAGCCCCTCACCGGGACAGGGTAGCGGCTATGGCTACACCTTC. Its translation is CASSPSPGQGSGYGYTF.

This clonotype was counted a single time. The chain carries TRBV5-1 and TRBJ1-6; D perhaps matches TRBD1 (6 bases). CDR1 and CDR2 (germline): SGHRS, YFSETQ. This CDR3 comprises 16 residues. V was clipped by 3 bases and J by 7 bases, with 17 bases between them. Written as DNA, the CDR3 is TGCGCCAGCAGCTCGGGATCGAGGGGGGGAAATTCACCCCTCCACTTT. It codes for CASSSGSRGGNSPLHF.

The J gene is TRBJ2-7, the V gene TRBV20-1; either TRBD1 or TRBD2 may fit D (5 bases each). V was clipped by 5 bases and J by 0 bases, with 17 bases between them. The CDR3 is made up of 15 amino acids. Germline V gene lookup returns CDR1 DFQATT and CDR2 SNEGSKA (reference sequence). CDR3 loop: CSAGDVGSSSYEQYF. The CDR3 DNA follows: TGCAGTGCTGGGGACGTTGGGTCGAGCTCCTACGAGCAGTACTTC.

This clonotype was counted ten times or more. The V gene is TRBV4-3, the J gene TRBJ2-7; 10 bases are shared with TRBD1. The CDR3 runs 16 residues. Trimming removed 5 bases from V and 3 bases from J; junction bases left unmatched: 10. The germline gives CDR1 LGHNA, CDR2 YSLEER. The CDR3 nucleotides are TGCGCCAGCAGCTGGTCGGGGACAGGGGAAAACTACGAGCAGTACTTC. It translates to CASSWSGTGENYEQYF.

The V call is TRBV7-3, the J call TRBJ2-3; perhaps D is TRBD1 or TRBD2 (5 bases each). The length of the CDR3 is 15 residues. Germline V CDR1 and CDR2: SGHTA, FQGTGA. Between the trimmed V and J ends, which lost 2 bases and 2 bases, there was a span of 11 bases. The CDR3 DNA reads as TGTGCCAGCAGCTTAGGACTGGGGACCACAGATACGCAGTATTTT. This encodes CASSLGLGTTDTQYF. Filled out from reference TRBV7-3 and TRBJ2-3, the complete variable domain reads GAGVSQTPSNKVTEKGKYVELRCDPISGHTALYWYRQSLGQGPEFLIYFQGTGAADDSGLPNDRFFAVRPEGSVSTLKIQRTERGDSAVYLCASSLGLGTTDTQYFGPGTRLTVL.

This chain uses TRBV18 with TRBJ1-6, with 9 bases that match TRBD1. With V trimmed by 5 bases and J by 11 bases, 10 bases remained unmatched. CDR3 length equals 15 residues. Germline CDR1 reads KGHSH; CDR2 reads LQKENI. The CDR3 here is CASSAHRDRVAPLHF. Here the CDR3 DNA reads TGTGCCAGCTCAGCTCACCGGGACAGGGTCGCACCCCTCCACTTT.

Regarding this clonotype: The junction shows a germline mismatch at one end, possibly a read error. The chain is built from TRBV11-2 and TRBJ2-7; D not resolved. In germline, CDR1 is SGHAT, CDR2 FQNNGV. There are 13 residues in the CDR3. CDR3: CASRPTLSFEQYF. As DNA, the CDR3 is TGTGCTAGCAGACCCACACTCTCCTTCGAGCAGTACTTC.

This clonotype was observed many times. The chain joins TRBV24-1 to TRBJ2-1, with 8 bases matching TRBD2. Germline values: CDR1 KGHDR, CDR2 SFDVKD. J gave up 0 bases and V 4 bases, and 4 bases lay outside the gene matches. The CDR3 loop spans 16 amino acids. The CDR3 protein is CATSDLSGSSYNEQFF. The CDR3 region has the DNA TGTGCCACCAGTGACCTGAGCGGGAGCTCCTACAATGAGCAGTTCTTC.

This clonotype was seen repeatedly, ten times or more. This may be a read error, as it is one base from a much larger clone. The gene calls are TRBV9 and TRBJ2-5; perhaps TRBD2 as D (7 bases). This CDR3 is 15 amino acids long. Germline CDR1 reads SGDLS; CDR2 reads YYNGEE. CDR3 bases: TGTGCCAGCAGCGTAGGATCGGGGGGCCAGGAGACCCCGTACTTC. Protein product: CASSVGSGGQETPYF. Full variable domain (outside the CDR3, taken from reference TRBV9 and TRBJ2-5): DSGVTQTPKHLITATGQRVTLRCSPRSGDLSVYWYQQSLDQGLQFLIQYYNGEERAKGNILERFSAQQFPDLHSELNLSSLELGDSALYFCASSVGSGGQETPYFGPGTRLLVL.

This clonotype was detected many times. This chain connects TRBV27 to TRBJ2-2, with 8 bases aligning to TRBD2. The CDR3 spans 13 residues. J lost 6 bases, V lost 3 bases, and 0 bases had no gene match. Germline CDR1 is MNHEY and CDR2 is SMNVEV (reference sequence). This CDR3 reads CASSFGGAGELFF. The CDR3 DNA reads TGTGCCAGCAGTTTCGGGGGGGCCGGGGAGCTGTTTTTT.

This clonotype was recorded many times. This may stem from a read error, because a much larger clone lies one nucleotide away. V usage is TRBV9 and J usage is TRBJ2-7, with TRBD2 matching 14 bases. Germline-derived CDR1 and CDR2 are SGDLS and YYNGEE. This CDR3 is 15 amino acids long. The CDR3 nucleotides are TGTGCCAGCAGCCCGACTAGCGGGAGGGGGGGCGAGCGGTACTTC. Protein: CASSPTSGRGGERYF.

This clonotype was picked up many times. The chain links TRBV13 to TRBJ2-1; D might be TRBD2 (6 bases). CDR1 is PRHDT and CDR2 is FYEKMQ in the germline V gene (reference sequence). Between the trimmed V and J ends, which lost 0 bases and 7 bases, there was a span of 10 bases. This CDR3 has 14 residues. CDR3: CASSLGGRRNEQFF. In DNA, the CDR3 is TGTGCCAGCAGCTTAGGAGGGAGGAGAAATGAGCAGTTCTTC.

The V gene is TRBV7-9, the J gene TRBJ2-5; 8 bases agree with TRBD1. The germline V gene has CDR1 SEHNR and CDR2 FQNEAQ (reference sequence). The CDR3 totals 14 residues. Trimming removed 4 bases from V and 8 bases from J; junction bases left unmatched: 9. The CDR3 here is CASSSAGQEKTQYF. CDR3 coding DNA: TGTGCCAGCAGCTCCGCGGGACAGGAGAAAACCCAGTACTTC.

The chain uses TRBV30 and TRBJ1-2, with D maybe TRBD1 (5 bases). The germline V and J ends were trimmed by 8 bases and 9 bases, with 13 bases remaining between them. There are 10 residues in the CDR3. CDR1 is GTSNPN, CDR2 SVGIG, per germline (reference sequence). CDR3 bases: TGTGCCCTACCAGGGTTTAGCTACACCTTC. It yields the protein CALPGFSYTF.

At least ten counts were recorded for this clonotype. V gene TRBV5-1 combines with J gene TRBJ2-1, with D perhaps matching TRBD1 (6 bases). Germline V gives CDR1 SGHRS, CDR2 YFSETQ. CDR3 length equals 19 residues. The V end was cut by 6 bases, the J end by 8 bases, with 33 bases between. The CDR3 DNA follows: TGCGCCAGCAACCGGAATAACAGGGAAGTAGAACTTACCGGGGATGAGCAGTTCTTC. It encodes CASNRNNREVELTGDEQFF.

The gene calls are TRBV5-1 and TRBJ2-2, with D possibly TRBD2 on 6 matching bases. This CDR3 comprises 16 residues. With 4 bases removed from V and 0 bases from J, the gap between germline ends came to 13 bases. Germline V gene data show CDR1 as SGHRS and CDR2 as YFSETQ. This CDR3 is CASSLTRNANTGELFF. The CDR3 DNA sequence: TGCGCCAGCAGCCTGACTAGGAACGCGAACACCGGGGAGCTGTTTTTT. The variable domain in full, completed from reference TRBV5-1 and TRBJ2-2, reads KAGVTQTPRYLIKTRGQQVTLSCSPISGHRSVSWYQQTPGQGLQFLFEYFSETQRNKGNFPGRFSGRQFSNSRSEMNVSTLELGDSALYLCASSLTRNANTGELFFGEGSRLTVL.

This clonotype was seen at least ten times. The genes are TRBV7-3 and TRBJ2-1, with D unclear. Germline CDR1 is SGHTA and CDR2 is FQGTGA. V lost 5 bases and J 6 bases, leaving 14 bases between the germline ends. This CDR3 is 14 amino acids long. CDR3 sequence: CASSPIPRANEQFF. CDR3 bases: TGTGCCAGCAGCCCCATCCCTAGAGCCAATGAGCAGTTCTTC.

This chain joins TRBV2 and TRBJ2-3, with D uncertain. Germline loops: CDR1 SNHLY, CDR2 FYNNEI. Trimming cost V 4 bases and J 3 bases, with 14 bases left between them. The CDR3 has 15 residues. The CDR3 reads CASSARVRNTDTQYF. For the CDR3, the DNA is TGTGCCAGCAGTGCTAGAGTGAGAAATACAGATACGCAGTATTTT.

This clonotype was counted ten times or more. The CDR3 region has the DNA TGCAGTGCTAGAGTTGGCAGACTCAAAGACACCATATATTTT. Its translation: CSARVGRLKDTIYF. V gene TRBV20-1 combines with J gene TRBJ1-3, with unresolved D. V lost 1 base, J lost 8 bases, and 15 bases lay in between. Looked up from germline, CDR1 is DFQATT and CDR2 is SNEGSKA (reference sequence). CDR3 size: 14 residues.

This clonotype was counted ten times or more. The chain uses TRBV5-1 and TRBJ2-7; perhaps TRBD2 as D (6 bases). Per germline, CDR1 SGHRS and CDR2 YFSETQ. The CDR3 consists of 16 residues. V shed 0 bases and J shed 0 bases, with 13 bases lying between them. The CDR3 here is CASSLGGGSTSYEQYF. As DNA, the CDR3 is TGCGCCAGCAGCTTGGGGGGAGGCAGTACCTCCTACGAGCAGTACTTC.

This clonotype was found many times. V and J are TRBV2 and TRBJ2-3, with D possibly matching TRBD2 (6 bases). V gave up 6 bases and J gave up 4 bases, with 20 bases separating them. Germline V CDR1 and CDR2: SNHLY, FYNNEI. This CDR3 contains 16 residues. DNA for the CDR3: TGTGCCAGCAGCGGTGGTCGGGGGATCGGTCCAGATACGCAGTATTTT. Protein: CASSGGRGIGPDTQYF.

This clonotype has at least ten counts. V gene TRBV7-3 combines with J gene TRBJ2-1; D call uncertain. Germline CDR1 and CDR2: SGHTA and FQGTGA. The CDR3 covers 16 residues. The ends were cut back, 1 base at V and 5 bases at J, with 15 bases in the middle. CDR3 in amino acids: CASSLNPWPVNNEQFF. The DNA of the CDR3 is TGTGCCAGCAGCTTAAACCCCTGGCCCGTCAACAATGAGCAGTTCTTC.